Below are 2 T cell receptor beta chains sequenced from a single sample in a study of blood T cell repertoires in COVID-19. The table came from immunoSEQ multiplex PCR; TCRdb's copy has only in-frame clones and leaves some out. This sample carries 95,000 or so clones, roughly 78% of them seen once, and the ten largest clones take 15% to 20%. The sample consisted of peripheral blood. These receptors originate from an elderly woman with active or convalescent COVID-19.

The chain has TRBV7-8 and TRBJ2-7; 10 positions agree with TRBD1. The CDR3 has 15 amino acids. V trimming: 5 bases; J trimming: 6 bases; junction bases outside the gene matches: 10. Germline V CDR1 and CDR2: SGHVS, FQNEAQ. CDR3 sequence (DNA): TGTGCCAGCAGCCTTGACAGGGGGCGAGGGGGCGAGCAGTACTTC. Translated: CASSLDRGRGGEQYF.

The chain joins TRBV2 to TRBJ2-3, with TRBD2 matching over 8 bases. The CDR3 length is 17 residues. Germline V gene sequence: CDR1 SNHLY, CDR2 FYNNEI. V lost 7 bases to trimming and J lost 2 bases; unmatched junction nucleotides: 14. The CDR3, as DNA: TGTGCCAGCAAAAAAGTACGGGAGGGCCGGAACACAGATACGCAGTATTTT. It translates to CASKKVREGRNTDTQYF. Drawing the rest from reference TRBV2 and TRBJ2-3, the complete variable domain is EPEVTQTPSHQVTQMGQEVILRCVPISNHLYFYWYRQILGQKVEFLVSFYNNEISEKSEIFDDQFSVERPDGSNFTLKIRSTKLEDSAMYFCASKKVREGRNTDTQYFGPGTRLTVL.